A single sample gave rise to the 26 T cell receptor beta chains below, sequenced in a study of Graves' ophthalmopathy and Graves' hyperthyroidism (dated by TCRdb to the late 2010s). This sample was sequenced with an Illumina HiSeq 2000. TCR beta CDR3 regions were amplified from RNA transcripts for repertoire sequencing. A first-round RT-PCR used HTBI primers with the Qiagen OneStep RT-PCR kit, followed by a second-round multiplex PCR, size selection and purification. TCRdb took the public reads, trimmed them with fastp at Q25, ran MiXCR for clone calling and kept in-frame beta chains. Rows merge per CDR3 protein into single entries with the most common DNA and genes. The sample table contains approximately 410,000 distinct CDR3 sequences; only one count was recorded for less than 20% of them. The ten biggest clones cover approximately 7% of the sample. The sequenced material came from peripheral blood. These receptors came from a woman aged 18-35 years with stable Graves' hyperthyroidism. Donor details come from another sample of the same person, matched by shared clones.

At least ten counts were recorded for this clonotype. The rearrangement joins TRBV12-3 or TRBV12-4 to TRBJ1-1; D uncertain. There are 13 residues in the CDR3. Trimming took 7 bases from V and 2 from J, leaving 11 bases between them. The CDR3 loop reads CASTPLGNTEAFF. CDR3 coding DNA: TGTGCCAGCACCCCTTTGGGTAACACTGAAGCTTTCTTT.

This clonotype has a count of ten or more. V usage is TRBV5-1 and J usage is TRBJ1-2, with 7 bases identical to TRBD1. With 4 bases clipped from V and 2 bases from J, the junction kept 8 bases outside the gene matches. The CDR3 runs to 15 residues. CDR1 SGHRS and CDR2 YFSETQ come from the germline V gene. In nucleotides, the CDR3 is TGCGCCAGCAGCCCCTCGGGACAGCTGAACTATGGCTACACCTTC. Translating it yields CASSPSGQLNYGYTF.

This clonotype was detected once. A much larger clone differs from this one at a single base, so this may be a read error. The gene calls are TRBV7-9 and TRBJ2-7; D might be TRBD2 (5 bases). Germline V CDR1 and CDR2: SEHNR, FQNEAQ (reference sequence). CDR3 size: 15 residues. CDR3 amino acids: CASSLAIDPDYELYF. The CDR3, as DNA: TGTGCCAGCAGCTTAGCCATCGACCCAGACTACGAGCTGTACTTC.

This clonotype was seen at least ten times. This chain joins TRBV19 and TRBJ1-1; D is unclear. Deletions cut 6 bases from V and 8 bases from J, with 10 bases between. The germline V gene encodes CDR1 LNHDA and CDR2 SQIVND (reference sequence). The CDR3 is made up of 11 amino acids. CDR3 sequence: CASRTLTEAFF. DNA of the CDR3: TGTGCCAGTAGGACACTCACCGAAGCTTTCTTT.

This clonotype occurred many times. V is TRBV6-1 and J is TRBJ1-2; D may be TRBD1 (5 bases). The V end lost 3 bases, the J end lost 4 bases, and 18 bases lay between the germline ends. The CDR3 has 16 amino acids. Germline V lookup: CDR1 MNHNS, CDR2 SASEGT. As DNA, the CDR3 is TGTGCCAGCAGTGATACCTTCCCGCGGCAGGGCTATGGCTACACCTTC. Its protein is CASSDTFPRQGYGYTF.

V gene TRBV27 combines with J gene TRBJ1-2; D uncertain. Trimming stripped 6 bases from V and 2 bases from J, with 13 bases between. Germline V CDR1 and CDR2: MNHEY, SMNVEV (reference sequence). The CDR3 spans 14 residues. CDR3 sequence: CASRRVSGNYGYTF. DNA for the CDR3: TGTGCCAGCAGGAGGGTATCGGGGAACTATGGCTACACCTTC.

Ten or more counts support this clonotype. The chain combines TRBV5-1 with TRBJ1-6; D is undetermined. There are 19 residues in the CDR3. V lost 0 bases and J 0 bases, leaving 16 bases between the germline ends. CDR1 and CDR2 (germline): SGHRS, YFSETQ. The CDR3 bases are TGCGCCAGCAGCTTGGCCTCGGGCGTCTCCAGCTCCTATAATTCACCCCTCCACTTT. Translation gives CASSLASGVSSSYNSPLHF.

This clonotype was counted many times. CDR3 region: CASSRLPGQGTTEAFF. The CDR3 DNA follows: TGTGCCAGCAGTAGACTCCCGGGACAGGGCACCACTGAAGCTTTCTTT. The chain joins TRBV27 to TRBJ1-1; TRBD1 matches at 9 bases. V gave up 5 bases and J gave up 4 bases; unmatched junction bases: 11. CDR3 length equals 16 residues. Germline-derived CDR1 and CDR2 are MNHEY and SMNVEV (reference sequence).

This clonotype was found many times. The chain couples TRBV20-1 to TRBJ2-7; perhaps TRBD1 as D (6 bases). Germline loops: CDR1 DFQATT, CDR2 SNEGSKA (reference sequence). Trimming took off 0 bases at V and 4 bases at J, with 16 bases between the two ends. CDR3 size: 15 residues. CDR3 protein: CSARDIQGIAYEQYF. DNA of the CDR3: TGCAGTGCTAGAGATATCCAGGGGATTGCATACGAGCAGTACTTC.

This clonotype was detected a few times. Possible read error: a much larger clone is one base away. J is TRBJ2-7 and V is TRBV12-5, with D uncertain. CDR1 is LGHNT, CDR2 FRNRAP, per germline. Trimming pared 1 base from V and 8 bases from J, leaving 12 bases between. CDR3 size: 13 residues. CDR3 nucleotides: TGTGCTAGTGGTTTGGAGTGGTTGATGAAGCAGTACTTC. Protein: CASGLEWLMKQYF.

The gene calls are TRBV29-1 and TRBJ2-7; D call uncertain. This CDR3 spans 12 amino acids. V gave up 0 bases and J gave up 3 bases, with 6 bases separating them. The germline V gene encodes CDR1 SQVTM and CDR2 ANQGSEA. The CDR3 loop is CSVEEYGYEQYF. CDR3 sequence (DNA): TGCAGCGTTGAAGAGTATGGCTACGAGCAGTACTTC.

This clonotype was recorded at least ten times. The chain employs TRBV13 and TRBJ2-7, with no clear D. This CDR3 has 16 amino acids. V was pared by 3 bases and J by 2 bases, with 17 bases between. Germline values: CDR1 PRHDT, CDR2 FYEKMQ (reference sequence). The CDR3 DNA reads TGTGCCAGCAGCTTCCGGCCCTCTATTAGTCCCTACGAGCAGTACTTC. Residues: CASSFRPSISPYEQYF.

In its sample, this clonotype was seen many times. The rearrangement links TRBV12-3 or TRBV12-4 to TRBJ2-5, with TRBD1 matching 7 bases. V gave up 6 bases and J gave up 5 bases; unmatched junction bases: 6. The CDR3 totals 13 residues. CDR3 in DNA: TGTGCCAGCAGGGTGACAGGGTGGGAGACCCAGTACTTC. Its translation: CASRVTGWETQYF.

This clonotype was seen at least ten times. The V and J genes are TRBV6-2 or TRBV6-3 and TRBJ1-2, with 7 bases matching TRBD1. Per the germline V gene, CDR1 is MNHEY and CDR2 is SVGEGT. The CDR3 contains 19 residues. V lost 6 bases, J lost 5 bases, and 24 bases stayed unmatched. CDR3 sequence reads: CASRPRKYRGPRLLYGYTF. CDR3 DNA sequence: TGTGCCAGCAGACCCAGAAAATACAGGGGACCTAGATTGTTATATGGCTACACCTTC.

The sample holds many counts of this clonotype. This rearrangement joins TRBV4-1 to TRBJ2-7; weak D call: TRBD2 (6 bases). The CDR3 has 15 amino acids. The V end was cut by 4 bases, the J end by 3 bases, with 16 bases between. CDR1 is MGHRA, CDR2 YSYEKL, per germline. The CDR3 sequence is CASSRSGTGGYEQYF. DNA of the CDR3: TGCGCCAGCAGCCGCTCCGGGACCGGGGGCTACGAGCAGTACTTC.

This clonotype was detected ten times or more. The chain links TRBV25-1 to TRBJ1-3; D gene ambiguous. Germline V lookup: CDR1 MGHDK, CDR2 SYGVNS. V lost 5 bases and J lost 8, with 7 bases in between. The CDR3 is 11 residues long. The CDR3 sequence: CASSPGDTIYF. CDR3 nucleotides: TGTGCCAGCAGTCCCGGAGACACCATATATTTT.

This sequence joins TRBV6-1 and TRBJ1-5; D is possibly TRBD1 (5 bases). This CDR3 region has 14 residues. V lost 3 bases and J lost 9, with 15 bases in between. Germline lookup yields CDR1 MNHNS and CDR2 SASEGT. CDR3 amino acids: CASSDRGPGRPQHF. DNA of the CDR3: TGTGCCAGCAGTGATAGGGGCCCGGGGCGGCCCCAGCATTTT.

This clonotype was seen at least ten times. The chain combines TRBV11-2 with TRBJ2-7, with 8 bases lining up with TRBD2. This CDR3 region has 18 residues. Germline trimming cut 2 bases from V and 0 bases from J; bases unmatched to any gene: 12. The germline CDR1 and CDR2 sequences are SGHAT and FQNNGV. The CDR3 DNA reads as TGTGCCAGCAGCTTAAACCCAAGACTAGCGAGGAGCTCCTACGAGCAGTACTTC. It yields the protein CASSLNPRLARSSYEQYF.

This clonotype was seen repeatedly, ten times or more. Just one base apart from a much larger clone, this may be a read error. The chain joins TRBV6-5 to TRBJ2-5, with D tentatively TRBD1 or TRBD2 (5 bases each). The CDR3 runs 14 residues. Germline CDR1 reads MNHEY; CDR2 reads SVGAGI. DNA for the CDR3: TGTGCCAGCAGTTACGGCTCGGGGCAAGAGACCAAGTACTTC. This gives the protein CASSYGSGQETKYF.

This clonotype was observed a single time. The chain joins TRBV27 to TRBJ2-7; 8 bases are a match to TRBD1. From germline, CDR1 is MNHEY and CDR2 SMNVEV (reference sequence). The CDR3 is 14 residues long. V lost 1 base to trimming and J lost 5 bases; unmatched junction nucleotides: 4. CDR3 nucleotides: TGTGCCAGCAGTTTATTGGACAGGGTGAACGAGCAGTACTTC. Amino acids: CASSLLDRVNEQYF.

This clonotype appeared many times. V and J are TRBV24-1 and TRBJ2-2; D is ambiguous. CDR1 is KGHDR, CDR2 SFDVKD, per germline. Trimming removed 0 bases at V and 0 bases at J, with 10 bases between. The CDR3 extends over 17 amino acids. DNA of the CDR3: TGTGCCACCAGTGATTTGAAGGTGGACCCGAACACCGGGGAGCTGTTTTTT. It translates to CATSDLKVDPNTGELFF.

This clonotype was counted many times. The chain couples TRBV6-5 to TRBJ1-1; D gene uncertain. The germline gives CDR1 MNHEY, CDR2 SVGAGI. The CDR3 loop spans 15 amino acids. Between the trimmed V and J ends, which lost 2 bases and 7 bases, there was a span of 17 bases. The CDR3, as DNA: TGTGCCAGCAGTTACCGCTTTGGAGAAGCCGATGAAGCTTTCTTT. It encodes CASSYRFGEADEAFF.

This clonotype was recorded many times. The V and J genes are TRBV11-2 and TRBJ2-2; TRBD1 is a possible D gene (5 bases). The V gene's germline CDR1 is SGHAT and CDR2 FQNNGV. V shed 7 bases and J shed 6 bases, with 18 bases lying between them. CDR3 length: 15 amino acids. The CDR3 reads CASTTSGRVPGELFF. DNA for the CDR3: TGTGCCAGCACCACTTCGGGCAGGGTCCCCGGGGAGCTGTTTTTT.

This clonotype has ten or more counts. The chain has TRBV12-3 or TRBV12-4 and TRBJ1-2; 11 nucleotides align to TRBD1. The CDR3 consists of 14 residues. V shed 6 bases, J shed 5 bases, and the junction held 5 bases outside the gene matches. The CDR3 sequence is CASRRTGGGYGYTF. The CDR3 DNA is TGTGCCAGCAGGCGGACAGGGGGCGGGTATGGCTACACCTTC.

This clonotype was seen repeatedly, ten times or more. V usage is TRBV6-1 and J usage is TRBJ1-1, with D hard to call. V was pared by 4 bases and J by 1 base, with 19 bases between. This CDR3 region has 17 residues. Germline V gives CDR1 MNHNS, CDR2 SASEGT. The CDR3 coding sequence is TGTGCCAGCAGTGTTTATTTTCTCGGGGTCGGGAACACTGAAGCTTTCTTT. Amino acid sequence: CASSVYFLGVGNTEAFF.

This chain joins TRBV7-8 and TRBJ2-7; 9 nucleotides match TRBD1. The trim removed 4 bases at V and 2 bases at J, leaving 9 bases unmatched. CDR3 length: 16 amino acids. Germline loops: CDR1 SGHVS, CDR2 FQNEAQ. The CDR3 is CASSWWDRDYPYEQYF. Written as DNA, the CDR3 is TGTGCCAGCAGCTGGTGGGACAGGGATTATCCCTACGAGCAGTACTTC.